This T cell receptor beta chain stems from a study of CD8+ T cells in alopecia areata. Findings and caveats of the study: Scalp samples also yield sequences of resident alphabeta T cells from normal skin. How baseline CD8+ expansion relates to response remains uncertain (there was one nonresponder).

Treatment meaning: oral pan-JAK inhibitor, 5-10 mg twice daily. Sequencing relied on a cDNA template that was reverse transcribed from extracted RNA. Sequencing used immunoSEQ multiplex PCR; TCRdb keeps in-frame clones, though not all of them. The sample has about 170,000 clones, approximately 52% seen once. The table lists this clone with a count of one. Its antigen is not known. The TCR originated in a human donor with alopecia areata. This specimen was CD4+ T cells sorted from blood, taken between weeks 55 and 65, from a patient treated with tofacitinib.

The CDR3, as DNA: TGCAGTGCTAGAGCGGGGACCGAGCAGTACTTC. Its protein product is CSARAGTEQYF. This rearrangement joins TRBV20-1 to TRBJ2-7; D is perhaps TRBD1 or TRBD2 (5 bases each). The CDR3 totals 11 residues. CDR1 is DFQATT and CDR2 is SNEGSKA in the germline V gene (reference sequence). V was shortened by 1 base and J by 6 bases, with 7 bases between the two germline ends.